This is a list of T cell receptor beta chains from one sample in a study of early T cells in non-severe SARS-CoV-2 infection. TCRdb independently ran MiXCR on the 5' RACE reads; one entry per CDR3 protein. The sample has more than 95,000 distinct CDR3 sequences; more than 12% are singletons. The material sequenced was whole blood. These receptors were collected from an adult who was a healthcare worker with PCR-confirmed SARS-CoV-2 infection or an uninfected control (not recorded which). The CDR3 runs from the conserved cysteine through the conserved F or W. Fields, in order: V gene, CDR3 length, clone size, D gene, J gene, CDR3 DNA, CDR3 protein. The D gene is left open where the match is weak. Clone sizes are given selectively: once, few, many, or a class where the clone is expanded.

>TRBV5-1|16|few|NA|TRBJ2-4
TGCGCCAGCAGCTCGGACCTTCTGGCAGCCAAAAACATTCAGTACTTC
CASSSDLLAAKNIQYF
>TRBV18|15|NA|NA|TRBJ2-1
TGTGCCAGCTCACCACCGACCCCTCTGTACAATGAGCAGTTCTTC
CASSPPTPLYNEQFF
>TRBV3-1|14|NA|NA|TRBJ2-7
TGTGCCAGCAGCCAAGATCCCGGACAGCTTCAGCAGTACTTC
CASSQDPGQLQQYF
>TRBV3-1|16|few|TRBD1|TRBJ1-1
TGTGCCAGCAGCCAAGTTTCCCCAGGGGGGATGTTTGAAGCTTTCTTT
CASSQVSPGGMFEAFF
>TRBV20-1|10|NA|NA|TRBJ2-5
TGCAGTGCTAGTGAAGAGACCCAGTACTTC
CSASEETQYF
>TRBV7-6|14|many|NA|TRBJ2-2
TGTGCCAGCAGCTCCAGATCGAACACCGGGGAGCTGTTTTTT
CASSSRSNTGELFF
>TRBV12-3/TRBV12-4|12|many|NA|TRBJ2-2
TGTGCCAGCAGCTTTCGGTCTGGGGAGCTGTTTTTT
CASSFRSGELFF
>TRBV27|17|few|TRBD2|TRBJ2-5
TGTGCCAGCAGTGCGCGGCTAGCGGGGGGTTTTCCAGAGACCCAGTACTTC
CASSARLAGGFPETQYF
>TRBV12-2|16|NA|NA|TRBJ1-2
TGTGCAAGTCGCTTAGCGTTTCCGGGACAGACATATGGCTACACCTTC
CASRLAFPGQTYGYTF
>TRBV12-3/TRBV12-4|14|many|TRBD1|TRBJ1-2
TGTGCCAGCAGTTTGGACAGGGGACAATATGGCTACACCTTC
CASSLDRGQYGYTF
>TRBV12-3/TRBV12-4|14|NA|NA|TRBJ1-5
TGTGCCAGCAGTACGGGACTCATTAATCAGCCCCAGCATTTT
CASSTGLINQPQHF
>TRBV20-1|16|once|TRBD2|TRBJ2-5
TGCAGTGCTCCGGCACGACTAGCGGGGGTACAAGAGACCCAGTACTTC
CSAPARLAGVQETQYF
>TRBV3-1|14|many|TRBD2|TRBJ2-7
TGTGCCAGCAGCCGGAGCGGGGGCCCACACGAGCAGTACTTC
CASSRSGGPHEQYF
>TRBV10-3|12|NA|NA|TRBJ2-1
TGTGCCATCAGCCTCGGGGGTTATGAGCAGTTCTTC
CAISLGGYEQFF
>TRBV29-1|15|few|TRBD1|TRBJ1-1
TGCAGCGTTGTTCATCGGACAGGGTATAACACTGAAGCTTTCTTT
CSVVHRTGYNTEAFF
>TRBV11-2|14|few|TRBD1|TRBJ2-1
TGTGCCAGCAAGGGACAGGGTCCCTACAATGAGCAGTTCTTC
CASKGQGPYNEQFF
>TRBV27|15|NA|NA|TRBJ1-2
TGTGCCAGCAGTTTATCTGGGCTGAGTAACTATGGCTACACCTTC
CASSLSGLSNYGYTF
>TRBV19|15|NA|NA|TRBJ1-5
TGTGCCAGTAAGGTTATAGCGATTAGCAATCAGCCCCAGCATTTT
CASKVIAISNQPQHF
>TRBV5-4|14|NA|NA|TRBJ2-2
TGTGCCAGCAGCTTGGCAGGGACAACCGGGGAGCTGTTTTTT
CASSLAGTTGELFF
>TRBV2|12|NA|NA|TRBJ2-3
TGTGCCAGCTCCCGAGGGAGAGATACGCAGTATTTT
CASSRGRDTQYF
>TRBV12-3/TRBV12-4|13|few|NA|TRBJ1-1
TGTGCCAGCAGTTTAAGGGGCCACACTGAAGCTTTCTTT
CASSLRGHTEAFF
>TRBV4-1|17|NA|NA|TRBJ2-7
TGCGCCAGCAGCCAGGGCGCGGGGTGGACCAGCTCCTACGAGCAGTACTTC
CASSQGAGWTSSYEQYF
>TRBV5-1|16|NA|TRBD2|TRBJ2-1
TGCGCCAGCAGCTTGGGCTTCGCAGCGGGGGACAATGAGCAGTTCTTC
CASSLGFAAGDNEQFF
>TRBV12-3/TRBV12-4|15|NA|TRBD2|TRBJ2-3
TGTGCCAGCAGGAAAACTAGCGGGGGGCCAGATACGCAGTATTTT
CASRKTSGGPDTQYF
>TRBV7-9|14|NA|NA|TRBJ2-5
TGTGCCAGCAGCTTACTAGTAGTCTTCGAGACCCAGTACTTC
CASSLLVVFETQYF
>TRBV12-3/TRBV12-4|15|NA|TRBD1|TRBJ2-1
TGTGCCAGCAGTTTATCGGGACAGGGTCGACATGAGCAGTTCTTC
CASSLSGQGRHEQFF
>TRBV7-9|15|NA|TRBD1|TRBJ2-3
TGTGCCAGCAGCTCTAGACAGGGGGTGTTAGATACGCAGTATTTT
CASSSRQGVLDTQYF
>TRBV10-3|14|few|NA|TRBJ1-6
TGTGCCATCAGGAAGACAGGATCTAATTCACCCCTCCACTTT
CAIRKTGSNSPLHF
>TRBV11-2|13|NA|NA|TRBJ2-7
TGTGCCAGCAGCTTAGATCTCCGACTCGAGCAGTACTTC
CASSLDLRLEQYF
>TRBV7-9|15|NA|NA|TRBJ1-2
TGTGCCAGCAGCCCTCCCGGGCCCACCTACTATGGCTACACCTTC
CASSPPGPTYYGYTF